A single sample is the source of the 28 T cell receptor beta chains below, sequenced in a study of T-cell memory formation after mild COVID-19. TCRdb re-called the 5' RACE reads with MiXCR, one entry per CDR3 protein. The sample records 170,000 or so distinct CDR3 sequences, about 20% being singletons. The sample comprised PBMCs or a T cell subset sorted from them (not recorded which). The receptors shown here come from an adult woman who had mild COVID-19 (a few samples of this study predate the infection). Cell type and time point are not known.

This clonotype was counted between two and nine times. The gene calls are TRBV6-1 and TRBJ2-3; the match to TRBD2 covers 11 bases. CDR3 length equals 17 residues. V was clipped by 0 bases and J by 4 bases; unmatched bases: 6. Germline CDR1 is MNHNS and CDR2 is SASEGT. CDR3 region: CASSEAKLAGEPDTQYF. The DNA for the CDR3 is TGTGCCAGCAGTGAAGCCAAACTAGCGGGAGAACCAGATACGCAGTATTTT.

The table lists this clonotype with a few counts. This chain uses TRBV7-9 with TRBJ2-3; 9 bases are a match to TRBD2. V was clipped by 4 bases and J by 4 bases; unmatched bases: 6. Looked up from germline, CDR1 is SEHNR and CDR2 is FQNEAQ (reference sequence). The CDR3 runs to 15 residues. CDR3 sequence (DNA): TGTGCCAGCAGCTCCGGGACTAGCCCCGCAGATACGCAGTATTTT. Its translation is CASSSGTSPADTQYF.

The chain employs TRBV6-6 and TRBJ1-2; D might be TRBD1 (5 bases). The V end was cut by 2 bases, the J end by 0 bases, with 13 bases between. Germline V gene sequence: CDR1 MNHNY, CDR2 SVGAGI (reference sequence). The length of the CDR3 is 16 residues. CDR3 region: CASSYRLGPANYGYTF. CDR3 sequence (DNA): TGTGCCAGCAGTTACCGACTGGGGCCCGCTAACTATGGCTACACCTTC.

The CDR3, as DNA: TGTGCCAGCAGGTGGACGACAGGGGGCGAAGATACGCAGTATTTT. This translates into CASRWTTGGEDTQYF. This chain links TRBV7-9 with TRBJ2-3; 10 nucleotides align to TRBD1. The CDR3 is 15 amino acids. The junction had 8 bases not matched to a gene; V was cut back by 6 bases and J by 5 bases. Germline V gives CDR1 SEHNR, CDR2 FQNEAQ (reference sequence).

The rearrangement joins TRBV19 to TRBJ1-1; 8 bases fit TRBD1. The germline CDR1 and CDR2 sequences are LNHDA and SQIVND (reference sequence). Trimming took 7 bases from V and 3 from J; bases not matched to a gene: 10. The CDR3 contains 15 residues. The CDR3 DNA reads as TGTGCCAGTATACGGACAGGGTATTTTGACACTGAAGCTTTCTTT. Translation: CASIRTGYFDTEAFF. Full variable domain (remainder filled in from reference TRBV19 and TRBJ1-1): DGGITQSPKYLFRKEGQNVTLSCEQNLNHDAMYWYRQDPGQGLRLIYYSQIVNDFQKGDIAEGYSVSREKKESFPLTVTSAQKNPTAFYLCASIRTGYFDTEAFFGQGTRLTVV.

This clonotype was seen only a few times. The chain links TRBV29-1 to TRBJ2-7, with a tentative D call TRBD2 (6 bases). Between the trimmed V and J ends, which lost 5 bases and 3 bases, there was a span of 17 bases. Germline V gene sequence: CDR1 SQVTM, CDR2 ANQGSEA. The CDR3 covers 14 residues. CDR3 protein: CSVITREYFYEQYF. For the CDR3, the DNA is TGCAGCGTTATTACCCGGGAGTATTTCTACGAGCAGTACTTC.

This clonotype was detected a few times. The V gene is TRBV9, the J gene TRBJ2-7; possible D gene TRBD2, 5 bases. V lost 7 bases and J 4 bases, leaving 15 bases between the germline ends. The CDR3 has 13 residues. Germline V CDR1 and CDR2: SGDLS, YYNGEE. The CDR3, as DNA: TGTGCCAGCGGACCGGGATCAGAATACGAGCAGTACTTC. This encodes CASGPGSEYEQYF.

The sample holds a few counts of this clonotype. V gene TRBV19 combines with J gene TRBJ1-1; D perhaps matches TRBD1 (6 bases). Trimming removed 0 bases at V and 4 bases at J, with 9 bases between. The CDR3 runs 14 residues. In germline, CDR1 is LNHDA, CDR2 SQIVND (reference sequence). The CDR3 region has the DNA TGTGCCAGTAGTATAGATCCGACAGGCACTGAAGCTTTCTTT. This gives the protein CASSIDPTGTEAFF.

This sequence joins TRBV9 and TRBJ2-1; no reliable D call. The germline gives CDR1 SGDLS, CDR2 YYNGEE. The CDR3 length is 16 residues. Trimming removed 3 bases at V and 4 bases at J, with 17 bases between. CDR3 sequence reads: CASSATDGPTYNEQFF. The CDR3 region has the DNA TGTGCCAGCAGCGCAACGGACGGACCGACTTACAATGAGCAGTTCTTC.

The sample holds a few counts of this clonotype. This chain connects TRBV7-2 to TRBJ2-3, with TRBD2 identical over 12 bases. CDR3 size: 17 residues. The germline V gene encodes CDR1 SGHTA and CDR2 FQGNSA. V was pared by 1 base and J by 0 bases, with 2 bases of the junction left unmatched. The CDR3 nucleotides read TGTGCCAGCAGCTTAGGGACTAGCGGGGCTAGCACAGATACGCAGTATTTT. Its protein is CASSLGTSGASTDTQYF.

This clonotype was detected a few times. The chain recombines TRBV6-5 with TRBJ1-1; D ambiguous. CDR1 is MNHEY and CDR2 is SVGAGI in the germline V gene. V was trimmed by 5 bases and J by 2 bases, leaving 12 bases between them. The CDR3 sequence is 14 residues long. The CDR3 reads CASSLQHGNTEAFF. The DNA for the CDR3 is TGTGCCAGCAGTCTCCAACACGGAAACACTGAAGCTTTCTTT.

This clonotype was counted many times. The rearrangement joins TRBV24-1 to TRBJ1-4, with D maybe TRBD1 (5 bases). The CDR3 is 14 amino acids. CDR1 is KGHDR, CDR2 SFDVKD, per germline. Deletions cut 5 bases from V and 8 bases from J, with 14 bases between. CDR3 loop: CATSAGRDVEKLFF. The DNA for the CDR3 is TGTGCCACCAGTGCTGGCCGGGACGTAGAAAAACTGTTTTTT.

This clonotype was seen a handful of times. The chain links TRBV7-8 to TRBJ2-4; 8 bases are shared with TRBD1. CDR3 size: 15 residues. Germline V CDR1 and CDR2: SGHVS, FQNEAQ. V trimming: 5 bases; J trimming: 6 bases; junction bases outside the gene matches: 9. DNA of the CDR3: TGTGCCAGCAGCCTCCGGACAGGGTTTGGAAACATTCAGTACTTC. Protein product: CASSLRTGFGNIQYF.

The CDR3 is CASSHNSLSGANVLTF. DNA for the CDR3: TGTGCCAGCAGTCATAATTCTCTCTCTGGGGCCAACGTCCTGACTTTC. V and J are TRBV3-1 and TRBJ2-6; D not certain. This CDR3 is built from 16 residues. V shed 6 bases and J shed 0 bases, with 12 bases lying between them. Germline values: CDR1 LGHDT, CDR2 YNNKEL (reference sequence).

The rearrangement uses TRBV29-1 and TRBJ2-2; D perhaps matches TRBD2 (5 bases). Per germline, CDR1 SQVTM and CDR2 ANQGSEA. This CDR3 region has 15 residues. V was clipped by 5 bases and J by 0 bases, with 13 bases between them. CDR3 sequence: CSVLPGSANTGELFF. The DNA of the CDR3 is TGCAGCGTTCTCCCGGGATCCGCGAACACCGGGGAGCTGTTTTTT.

This clonotype was seen only a few times. The rearrangement links TRBV19 to TRBJ2-7; 8 bases align to TRBD1. Trimming cost V 2 bases and J 3 bases; bases outside gene matches: 6. The length of the CDR3 is 15 residues. Per the germline V gene, CDR1 is LNHDA and CDR2 is SQIVND (reference sequence). In DNA form, the CDR3 reads TGTGCCAGTAGTATAAGAGGACAGGGTGGCTACGAGCAGTACTTC. It translates to CASSIRGQGGYEQYF. The complete variable domain, with remaining parts taken from reference TRBV19 and TRBJ2-7, reads DGGITQSPKYLFRKEGQNVTLSCEQNLNHDAMYWYRQDPGQGLRLIYYSQIVNDFQKGDIAEGYSVSREKKESFPLTVTSAQKNPTAFYLCASSIRGQGGYEQYFGPGTRLTVT.

This clonotype showed up many times. The V gene is TRBV7-2, the J gene TRBJ2-1; D unresolved. V shed 3 bases and J shed 11 bases, with 11 bases lying between them. CDR1 is SGHTA and CDR2 is FQGNSA in the germline V gene. The CDR3 has 12 amino acids. The chain's CDR3 is CASSFLTQQQFF. CDR3 nucleotide sequence: TGTGCCAGCAGCTTCTTAACCCAGCAGCAGTTCTTC.

This clonotype was seen just once. V usage is TRBV7-6 and J usage is TRBJ1-1; D might be TRBD1 (6 bases). The CDR3 has 14 amino acids. Germline lookup yields CDR1 SGHVS and CDR2 FNYEAQ. Trimming removed 1 base at V and 4 bases at J, with 10 bases between. The CDR3: CASSLEPGVTEAFF. CDR3 nucleotides: TGTGCCAGCAGCTTAGAACCAGGGGTCACTGAAGCTTTCTTT.

The sample holds a few counts of this clonotype. The V gene is TRBV24-1, the J gene TRBJ1-5; 7 bases map to TRBD1. Unmatched junction bases numbered 13, after V lost 0 bases and J lost 3 bases. CDR1 is KGHDR, CDR2 SFDVKD, per germline. This CDR3 comprises 19 residues. Here the CDR3 reads CATSDLGSRPTGFNQPQHF. The CDR3 nucleotides are TGTGCCACCAGTGATTTGGGGTCCCGCCCGACAGGGTTCAATCAGCCCCAGCATTTT.

The rearrangement uses TRBV7-9 and TRBJ1-1, with TRBD1 as a possible D gene (6 bases). Trimming took 6 bases from V and 2 from J, leaving 16 bases between them. Germline V gene lookup returns CDR1 SEHNR and CDR2 FQNEAQ (reference sequence). CDR3 length: 15 amino acids. CDR3 residues: CASRPQQGFNTEAFF. The DNA for the CDR3 is TGTGCCAGCAGACCTCAACAGGGATTTAACACTGAAGCTTTCTTT.

V and J are TRBV4-3 and TRBJ2-1; D perhaps matches TRBD2 (6 bases). The V gene's germline CDR1 is LGHNA and CDR2 YSLEER. The V and J ends lost 4 bases and 4 bases respectively, with 26 bases between them. This CDR3 has 19 residues. The CDR3 loop is CASSLSGQASTVAYNEQFF. In nucleotides, the CDR3 is TGCGCCAGCAGCCTCAGCGGGCAAGCCTCAACCGTCGCTTACAATGAGCAGTTCTTC.

V usage is TRBV6-5 and J usage is TRBJ2-1, with TRBD2 identical over 9 bases. From germline, CDR1 is MNHEY and CDR2 SVGAGI. CDR3 length: 16 residues. V lost 6 bases, J lost 1 base, and 7 bases stayed unmatched. DNA of the CDR3: TGTGCCAGCAGCCCCGGGAGCGGGAGGTCCTACAATGAGCAGTTCTTC. Translation: CASSPGSGRSYNEQFF.

This sequence joins TRBV7-9 and TRBJ2-1, with TRBD1 identical over 7 bases. After removal of 4 bases from V and 2 bases from J, the junction contained 2 bases not matched to a gene. From germline, CDR1 is SEHNR and CDR2 FQNEAQ (reference sequence). The CDR3 has 14 residues. The DNA of the CDR3 is TGTGCCAGCAGCTCGACAGGGACCTACAATGAGCAGTTCTTC. It is translated as CASSSTGTYNEQFF.

This clonotype came up once. This chain uses TRBV6-5 with TRBJ2-1; 10 bases match TRBD1. With 5 bases clipped from V and 6 bases from J, the junction kept 7 bases outside the gene matches. CDR1 and CDR2 from the germline V gene are MNHEY and SVGAGI. This CDR3 contains 15 residues. CDR3 loop: CASSTTGGAINEQFF. CDR3 DNA sequence: TGTGCCAGCAGTACGACAGGGGGCGCAATCAATGAGCAGTTCTTC.

V is TRBV27 and J is TRBJ1-1, with no clear D. With 5 bases removed from V and 1 base from J, the gap between germline ends came to 8 bases. The CDR3 length is 13 residues. Germline CDR1 MNHEY, CDR2 SMNVEV (reference sequence). The CDR3 protein is CASSEIGNTEAFF. DNA for the CDR3: TGTGCCAGCAGTGAAATTGGGAACACTGAAGCTTTCTTT.

The rearrangement joins TRBV29-1 to TRBJ2-3; 8 positions match TRBD1. This CDR3 has 17 residues. V shed 6 bases, J shed 2 bases, and the junction held 16 bases outside the gene matches. Per germline, CDR1 SQVTM and CDR2 ANQGSEA. The CDR3 region has the DNA TGCAGCGTACCCCCGGGACAGGTCAGCTTTCACACAGATACGCAGTATTTT. Amino acid sequence: CSVPPGQVSFHTDTQYF.

This chain uses TRBV4-3 with TRBJ1-1, with TRBD1 matching over 8 bases. Germline CDR1 and CDR2: LGHNA and YSLEER. CDR3 length: 16 amino acids. The V and J ends lost 0 bases and 0 bases, in that order; junction bases with no gene match: 3. DNA of the CDR3: TGCGCCAGCAGCCAAGACAGGGGGCAGATGAACACTGAAGCTTTCTTT. Translating it yields CASSQDRGQMNTEAFF.

This clonotype showed up just a few times. The chain employs TRBV7-6 and TRBJ2-7, with D perhaps matching TRBD1 or TRBD2 (5 bases each). CDR3 length: 15 amino acids. V lost 5 bases and J 1 base, leaving 15 bases between the germline ends. Germline CDR1 is SGHVS and CDR2 is FNYEAQ. CDR3: CASSRSRDGSYEQYF. The CDR3 bases are TGTGCCAGCAGCCGATCCCGGGACGGTTCCTACGAGCAGTACTTC.